The rows below give T cell receptor beta chains drawn from one sample of a study of control samples from healthy donors and cancer patients. Measured with immunoSEQ multiplex PCR; TCRdb has only the in-frame clones, and not every one. The profile shows roughly 120,000 clones, 75% to 90% of them singletons. The sample taken for sequencing was PBMCs. The origin of the receptors is a woman aged 50 to 65 with colorectal cancer. The conserved cysteine and the conserved F or W are not part of the CDR3 here. Fields, in order: J gene, V gene, clone size, CDR3 length, CDR3 protein. Where a row states a size, it is once, few, many or the class of an expanded clone; other rows omit it.

TRBJ1-6 | TRBV4-1 | - | 10 | ASSPPLGALH
TRBJ2-3 | TRBV6-5 | - | 14 | ASSSRRTSGTDTQY
TRBJ1-1 | TRBV7-9 | - | 12 | ASSKGGFGTEAF
TRBJ1-1 | TRBV7-8 | - | 14 | ASSFVRGQVNTEAF
TRBJ2-5 | TRBV3-1/TRBV3-2 | - | 11 | ASSLGQGQTQY
TRBJ1-1 | TRBV25-1 | - | 11 | ASSPFRNTEAF
TRBJ2-5 | TRBV7-9 | - | 15 | ASSPLSRPTGEETQY
TRBJ1-1 | TRBV30 | - | 13 | AWSPEDREWTEAF
TRBJ2-5 | TRBV19 | - | 13 | ASRTTSGGSVTQY
TRBJ2-1 | TRBV5-1 | - | 14 | ASSLAQRVSGYEQF
TRBJ2-1 | TRBV3-1/TRBV3-2 | once | 11 | ASSQLAANEQF
TRBJ2-7 | TRBV7-6 | - | 12 | ASSRTTGGYEQY
TRBJ2-7 | TRBV29-1 | - | 13 | SVAVGTSGLYEQY
TRBJ2-1 | TRBV11-2 | - | 15 | ASSKNPGRSSYNEQF
TRBJ2-7 | TRBV2 | - | 11 | ASSEGSYYEQY
TRBJ2-2 | TRBV6-4 | - | 13 | ASSDSGGAGGELF
TRBJ2-3 | TRBV24-1 | - | 13 | ATSDRRYSTDTQY
TRBJ1-1 | TRBV6-2/TRBV6-3 | - | 14 | ASSLLPDRLNTEAF
TRBJ2-7 | TRBV7-9 | - | 13 | ASSGPGTGNYEQY
TRBJ2-7 | TRBV3-1/TRBV3-2 | - | 14 | ASSQKGTGAKYEQY
TRBJ2-3 | TRBV2 | once | 14 | ATPNSTFSSTDTQY
TRBJ2-3 | TRBV5-4 | - | 14 | ASSLREAGMGDTQY
TRBJ1-1 | TRBV19 | - | 10 | KVGGSNTEAF
TRBJ2-5 | TRBV19 | once | 12 | ASSMDSSGETQY
TRBJ2-7 | TRBV19 | - | 11 | ASSVRITYEQY
TRBJ1-5 | TRBV27 | - | 11 | ASSWSGYQPQH
TRBJ2-1 | TRBV6-6 | - | 15 | ASSQRLGLAGVDEQF
TRBJ2-1 | TRBV7-9 | - | 11 | ASRRGAINEQF
TRBJ1-5 | TRBV2 | - | 13 | ASSEGHMSNQPQH
TRBJ2-2 | TRBV24-1 | few | 16 | ATSDLQLLAGGTGELF
TRBJ2-1 | TRBV7-6 | once | 14 | ASSPDRWSSYNEQF
TRBJ1-2 | TRBV7-8 | - | 13 | ASSAGLRVNYGYT
TRBJ1-1 | TRBV10-3 | - | 10 | AIRGSNTEAF
TRBJ1-4 | TRBV6-6 | - | 11 | ASRTTGSEKLF
TRBJ1-5 | TRBV11-2 | - | 13 | ASSLSGGFNQPQH
TRBJ2-3 | TRBV2 | - | 12 | ASSPVSSTDTQY
TRBJ1-6 | TRBV19 | - | 13 | ASSRTRQGGSPLH
TRBJ2-7 | TRBV5-1 | few | 12 | ASSLLGFSYEQY